Listed here are 16 T cell receptor beta chains from one sample, sequenced in a study of blood T cell repertoires in COVID-19. Sequencing used immunoSEQ multiplex PCR; TCRdb keeps in-frame clones, though not all of them. The sample has just under 100,000 clones, about 86% seen once. The sample comprised peripheral blood. The receptor set was obtained from a woman aged 60 to 75 in a cohort sampled during active or convalescent COVID-19.

The chain employs TRBV11-3 and TRBJ2-2; 8 nucleotides agree with TRBD1. Per the germline V gene, CDR1 is SGHNT and CDR2 is YENEEA. V lost 9 bases to trimming and J lost 7 bases; unmatched junction nucleotides: 10. This CDR3 region has 14 residues. Written as DNA, the CDR3 is TGTGCCAGTCGGGTTGGACAGGGAGTCGGGGAGCTGTTTTTT. It specifies CASRVGQGVGELFF. Supplemented by reference TRBV11-3 and TRBJ2-2, the full variable domain reads EAGVVQSPRYKIIEKKQPVAFWCNPISGHNTLYWYLQNLGQGPELLIRYENEEAVDDSQLPKDRFSAERLKGVDSTLKIQPAELGDSAVYLCASRVGQGVGELFFGEGSRLTVL.

The genes are TRBV7-9 and TRBJ1-1; perhaps TRBD1 as D (6 bases). V gave up 5 bases and J gave up 1 base, with 14 bases separating them. This CDR3 is built from 15 residues. Germline V gene data show CDR1 as SEHNR and CDR2 as FQNEAQ (reference sequence). CDR3 sequence: CASSVRQEPNTEAFF. The DNA of the CDR3 is TGTGCCAGCAGCGTGCGACAGGAACCGAACACTGAAGCTTTCTTT.

This chain links TRBV11-2 with TRBJ1-2; D unresolved. The germline gives CDR1 SGHAT, CDR2 FQNNGV. The CDR3 runs to 13 residues. Trimming shortened V by 4 bases and J by 1 base, and 7 bases separated the two germline ends. CDR3: CASSSNFNYGYTF. The CDR3 bases are TGTGCCAGCAGCTCCAATTTTAACTATGGCTACACCTTC. The variable domain in full, with the rest retrieved from reference TRBV11-2 and TRBJ1-2, is EAGVAQSPRYKIIEKRQSVAFWCNPISGHATLYWYQQILGQGPKLLIQFQNNGVVDDSQLPKDRFSAERLKGVDSTLKIQPAKLEDSAVYLCASSSNFNYGYTFGSGTRLTVV.

The CDR3 reads CASSTQRGGSEAFF. The CDR3 DNA reads TGTGCCAGCAGCACACAGCGCGGGGGGAGTGAAGCTTTCTTT. This chain uses TRBV5-6 with TRBJ1-1; maybe TRBD1 (5 bases). Germline CDR1 reads SGHDT; CDR2 reads YYEEEE. This CDR3 has 14 amino acids. V was pared by 4 bases and J by 7 bases, with 17 bases between. The full variable domain, rest sourced from reference TRBV5-6 and TRBJ1-1, is DAGVTQSPTHLIKTRGQQVTLRCSPKSGHDTVSWYQQALGQGPQFIFQYYEEEERQRGNFPDRFSGHQFPNYSSELNVNALLLGDSALYLCASSTQRGGSEAFFGQGTRLTVV.

This chain joins TRBV6-6 and TRBJ1-6; D uncertain. CDR3 length: 12 amino acids. Germline V gives CDR1 MNHNY, CDR2 SVGAGI (reference sequence). V shed 5 bases and J shed 6 bases, with 5 bases lying between them. The CDR3 sequence: CASSTSNSPLHF. In nucleotides, the CDR3 is TGTGCCAGCAGTACTAGTAATTCACCCCTCCACTTT.

The chain carries TRBV9 and TRBJ2-7; no firm D call. Germline loops: CDR1 SGDLS, CDR2 YYNGEE. The CDR3 totals 14 residues. V lost 0 bases and J 2 bases, leaving 9 bases between the germline ends. The CDR3 here is CASSVGGLAYEQYF. DNA of the CDR3: TGTGCCAGCAGCGTAGGAGGCTTAGCCTACGAGCAGTACTTC.

The chain uses TRBV10-1 and TRBJ1-2; 9 bases match TRBD1. CDR1 is WNHNN and CDR2 is SYGVQD in the germline V gene (reference sequence). V lost 8 bases to trimming and J lost 7 bases; unmatched junction nucleotides: 5. This CDR3 has 12 amino acids. The CDR3 region has the DNA TGCGCCAGCGGGGACAGGGTAGCTGGCTACACCTTC. Translated, it gives CASGDRVAGYTF.

This clone showed up just a few times. This chain links TRBV7-6 with TRBJ2-1; a weak D match, TRBD1 (6 bases). CDR3 length: 15 residues. The V gene lost 5 bases and the J gene lost 4 bases, with 15 bases spanning the gap. Germline V gives CDR1 SGHVS, CDR2 FNYEAQ. CDR3 nucleotides: TGTGCCAGCAGCCGACCCCCTGGGACATACAATGAGCAGTTCTTC. As protein: CASSRPPGTYNEQFF. Complete variable domain (other parts from reference TRBV7-6 and TRBJ2-1): GAGVSQSPRYKVTKRGQDVALRCDPISGHVSLYWYRQALGQGPEFLTYFNYEAQQDKSGLPNDRFSAERPEGSISTLTIQRTEQRDSAMYRCASSRPPGTYNEQFFGPGTRLTVL.

The rearrangement joins TRBV3-1 (or the pseudogene TRBV3-2) to TRBJ2-1; TRBD1 matches at 7 bases. V lost 7 bases to trimming and J lost 5 bases; unmatched junction nucleotides: 8. This CDR3 is built from 14 residues. CDR1 and CDR2 (germline): LGHDT, YNNKEL (reference sequence). Here the CDR3 reads CASNPTGPNNEQFF. The CDR3 DNA reads TGTGCCAGCAATCCGACAGGGCCAAACAATGAGCAGTTCTTC.

This clone was observed a single time. This rearrangement joins TRBV2 to TRBJ1-2; D call uncertain. V was cut by 5 bases and J by 4 bases, with 8 bases left in between. Germline V CDR1 and CDR2: SNHLY, FYNNEI. The CDR3 length is 12 residues. The CDR3 nucleotides read TGTGCCAGCAGTCCCGACACCTATGGCTACACCTTC. Protein sequence: CASSPDTYGYTF.

This chain uses TRBV10-1 with TRBJ2-1; D remains ambiguous. The germline V gene has CDR1 WNHNN and CDR2 SYGVQD (reference sequence). The CDR3 totals 13 residues. Trimming pared 4 bases from V and 4 bases from J, leaving 8 bases between. CDR3 nucleotide sequence: TGCGCCAGCAGTGCTGTGACATACAATGAGCAGTTCTTC. Its translation is CASSAVTYNEQFF.

The chain employs TRBV30 and TRBJ1-1; 10 bases fit TRBD1. The CDR3 is 14 amino acids. With 1 base clipped from V and 7 bases from J, the junction kept 6 bases outside the gene matches. Looked up from germline, CDR1 is GTSNPN and CDR2 is SVGIG (reference sequence). DNA for the CDR3: TGTGCCTGGAGTGGGGGACAGGGGATAGGTGAAGCTTTCTTT. Its protein product is CAWSGGQGIGEAFF.

The V and J genes are TRBV10-3 and TRBJ1-5; TRBD1 might be the D (6 bases). Trimming left V 2 bases short and J 2 bases short, with 16 bases between. CDR1 ENHRY and CDR2 SYGVKD come from the germline V gene. The CDR3 sequence is 17 residues long. CDR3 bases: TGTGCCATCAGTGAGGGCGGGGGGCGCTCAGGCAATCAGCCCCAGCATTTT. Protein sequence: CAISEGGGRSGNQPQHF.

The gene calls are TRBV12-3 or TRBV12-4 and TRBJ2-7, with D tentatively TRBD1 (6 bases). The CDR3 loop spans 11 amino acids. The ends were cut back, 6 bases at V and 6 bases at J, with 9 bases in the middle. The CDR3 sequence: CASSTGREQYF. CDR3 in DNA: TGTGCCAGCAGCACAGGGCGCGAGCAGTACTTC.

In this sample, this clone turned up a few times. The V gene is TRBV10-3, the J gene TRBJ1-6; 7 bases line up with TRBD1. The germline gives CDR1 ENHRY, CDR2 SYGVKD. The CDR3 runs 14 residues. V trimming: 6 bases; J trimming: 7 bases; junction bases outside the gene matches: 6. CDR3 sequence (DNA): TGTGCCATCAGGACGACAGGGCGGAATTCACCCCTCCACTTT. The encoded protein is CAIRTTGRNSPLHF.

The chain carries TRBV5-1 and TRBJ2-1; 9 nucleotides line up with TRBD1. CDR3 length equals 15 residues. The ends lost 4 bases at V and 5 bases at J; junction bases unmatched: 7. Germline V lookup: CDR1 SGHRS, CDR2 YFSETQ. The CDR3 nucleotides read TGCGCCAGCAGCCCCGGGACAGGGCCGCACAATGAGCAGTTCTTC. It is translated as CASSPGTGPHNEQFF.